This TCR beta chain was observed in a study of blood T cell repertoires in COVID-19. Whole-study context: Samples came from the United States, Italy and Spain, spanning acute and convalescent COVID-19. PBMCs, B-cell-depleted T cells, or T cells were the source of the cDNA or gDNA that made up the material.

With V trimmed by 0 bases and J by 2 bases, 7 bases remained unmatched. Germline lookup yields CDR1 LGHDT and CDR2 YNNKEL (reference sequence). The CDR3 consists of 17 residues. Source study methods: From reference gene primer amplification, estimates of nucleated cell counts were derived. Produced via immunoSEQ multiplex PCR; TCRdb's table is partial and in-frame only. D and trimming come from the DNA, and the V and J calls and clone size come from that table. The sample consists of under 200,000 clones, about 80% of them appearing once. The sample consisted of peripheral blood. This receptor was identified in a man aged 65 to 85 with active or convalescent COVID-19. The chain employs TRBV3-1 (or the pseudogene TRBV3-2) and TRBJ2-4; TRBD2 matches 7 bases. The CDR3 sequence is CASSQDLRRGTKNIQYF. DNA of the CDR3: TGTGCCAGCAGCCAAGATTTACGGCGGGGGACCAAAAACATTCAGTACTTC.